This record covers a single TCR beta chain. Antigen specificity is unknown. CDR1 is MNHEY and CDR2 is SMNVEV in the germline V gene (reference sequence). This CDR3 is 14 amino acids long. The germline V and J ends were trimmed by 4 bases and 0 bases, with 4 bases remaining between them. The data were taken from a study of cytomegalovirus exposure and HLA in healthy donors. Across the whole study: The roughly 130 validation repertoires used the same platform as the roughly 670 first-cohort repertoires (as reported by a later analysis).

General study points: Researchers reported that a few CMV-associated chains were confirmed in vitro as CMV antigen-specific. The listing of some 170 TCR beta chains classed them as cytomegalovirus-associated.

Libraries were prepared by immunoSEQ multiplex PCR; TCRdb keeps only in-frame clonotypes and omits some of them. The sample consists of about 180,000 clones, roughly 85% of them appearing once. The chain employs TRBV27 and TRBJ2-6; D is undetermined. The receptor comes from a man younger than 30 in good health and CMV-seropositive. The sample was PBMCs. CDR3 nucleotides: TGTGCCAGCAGTTCCAGCTCTGGGGCCAACGTCCTGACTTTC. It is translated as CASSSSSGANVLTF.